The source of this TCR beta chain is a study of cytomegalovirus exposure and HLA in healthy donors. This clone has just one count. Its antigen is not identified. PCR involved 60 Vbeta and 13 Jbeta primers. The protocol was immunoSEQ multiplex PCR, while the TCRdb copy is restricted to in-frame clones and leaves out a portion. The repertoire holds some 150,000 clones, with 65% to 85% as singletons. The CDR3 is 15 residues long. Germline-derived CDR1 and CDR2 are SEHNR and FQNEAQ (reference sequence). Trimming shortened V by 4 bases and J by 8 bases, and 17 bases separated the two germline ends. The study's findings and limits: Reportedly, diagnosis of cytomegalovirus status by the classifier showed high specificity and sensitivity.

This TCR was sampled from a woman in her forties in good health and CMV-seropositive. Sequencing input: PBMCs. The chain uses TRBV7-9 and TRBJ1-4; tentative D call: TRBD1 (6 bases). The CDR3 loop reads CASSSQTGMGEKLFF. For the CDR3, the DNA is TGTGCCAGCAGCTCCCAAACAGGGATGGGAGAAAAACTGTTTTTT. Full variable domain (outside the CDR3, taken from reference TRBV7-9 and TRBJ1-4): DTGVSQNPRHKITKRGQNVTFRCDPISEHNRLYWYRQTLGQGPEFLTYFQNEAQLEKSRLLSDRFSAERPKGSFSTLEIQRTEQGDSAMYLCASSSQTGMGEKLFFGSGTQLSVL.